Listed below are T cell receptor beta chains from one sample, sequenced in a study of T cell responses to AZD1222 COVID-19 vaccine. The method was immunoSEQ multiplex PCR; TCRdb's version includes in-frame clones alone and lacks a portion of them. The table includes about 110,000 clones, 87% detected once. Sequences were derived from peripheral blood, sampled 28 days after the second AZD1222 dose. Receptors were obtained from an adult who received the AZD1222 COVID-19 vaccine. Each CDR3 is given with its conserved first and last residue. D genes are given only for firm matches. Clone size is stated in some rows and not others, as once, few, many or a class when expanded.

d_call,j_call,v_call,clone_size,cdr3_nt,cdr3_aa
.,TRBJ2-6,TRBV29-1,.,TGCAGCGTTGAAAGCAACAACGTCCTGACTTTC,CSVESNNVLTF
.,TRBJ2-3,TRBV12-5,.,TGTGCTAGTGGCTTGGACTTAGGGGCGGATACGCAGTATTTT,CASGLDLGADTQYF
TRBD2,TRBJ2-7,TRBV2,once,TGTGCCAGCAGCGACACGACTAGCGGGGGGTTTGCATACGAGCAGTACTTC,CASSDTTSGGFAYEQYF
TRBD2,TRBJ2-5,TRBV5-1,.,TGCGCCAGCAGCTTGGCTAGCGGGGGGCGAGGGGAGACCCAGTACTTC,CASSLASGGRGETQYF
.,TRBJ1-5,TRBV3-1/TRBV3-2,.,TGTGCCAGCAGCCAGGGGAGTCTTCAGCCCCAGCATTTT,CASSQGSLQPQHF
.,TRBJ1-2,TRBV9,.,TGTGCCAGCAGCGTAGAAGAGGAAGGTGGCTACACCTTC,CASSVEEEGGYTF
.,TRBJ2-7,TRBV5-1,.,TGCGCCAGCAGCTTGGAGGGGATCCTCTACGAGCAGTACTTC,CASSLEGILYEQYF
.,TRBJ1-2,TRBV5-6,.,TGTGCCAGCAGCTTGGTCGGGACCGGTCGGGTCGGCTACACCTTC,CASSLVGTGRVGYTF
.,TRBJ2-7,TRBV28,.,TGTGCCAGCAGTTTATCAGGGCCCGAGCAGTACTTC,CASSLSGPEQYF
.,TRBJ2-2,TRBV5-1,.,TGCGCCAGCAGCTTAGGATACACCGGGGAGCTGTTTTTT,CASSLGYTGELFF
.,TRBJ1-2,TRBV11-2,.,TGTGCCAGCAGTTCCGGACCTGGGTTTGGCTACACCTTC,CASSSGPGFGYTF
.,TRBJ1-1,TRBV19,.,TGTGCCAGTAGTGTAGGGAACACTGAAGCTTTCTTT,CASSVGNTEAFF
.,TRBJ1-5,TRBV10-2,once,TGCGCCAGCAGTCTGACTGGGACGGTGGGCGCACCCCAGCATTTT,CASSLTGTVGAPQHF
.,TRBJ2-2,TRBV2,.,TGTGCCAGCAGTGTGGACTCGACAGGCACCGGGGAGCTGTTTTTT,CASSVDSTGTGELFF
TRBD1,TRBJ2-1,TRBV15,.,TGTGCCACCAGCAGACTAACCACAGGGGACCCCTCCTACAATGAGCAGTTCTTC,CATSRLTTGDPSYNEQFF
.,TRBJ1-6,TRBV15,few,TGTGCCACCAGCAGACAGGGTTATAATTCACCCCTCCACTTT,CATSRQGYNSPLHF
.,TRBJ1-5,TRBV24-1,once,TGTGCCACCAGTGCGGGGGGTATCAATCAGCCCCAGCATTTT,CATSAGGINQPQHF
.,TRBJ1-5,TRBV6-1,.,TGTGCCAGCAGTGACGTCTCGGTCTCAGGGGCGAAAGCCAATCAGCCCCAGCATTTT,CASSDVSVSGAKANQPQHF
.,TRBJ1-4,TRBV6-5,.,TGTGCCAGCGGGGATCGGGGTTGGGGTGAAAAACTGTTTTTT,CASGDRGWGEKLFF
.,TRBJ1-2,TRBV19,.,TGTGCCAGTAGTATGGGGGACTGGACCTATGGCTACACCTTC,CASSMGDWTYGYTF
TRBD2,TRBJ2-1,TRBV4-3,.,TGCGCCAGCAGCCAAAACCCCGGACTAGCGGGGCGCAATGAGCAGTTCTTC,CASSQNPGLAGRNEQFF
.,TRBJ2-5,TRBV7-2,.,TGTGCCAGCAGCTTAGCCAGGGGTCGGGAGACCCAGTACTTC,CASSLARGRETQYF
.,TRBJ2-5,TRBV5-1,.,TGCGCCAGCAGCTGGGACGGCGGACAAGAGACCCAGTACTTC,CASSWDGGQETQYF
.,TRBJ2-7,TRBV11-2,.,TGTGCCAGCAGCTTATGGGGCAGGGGAGTAGCGGAGCAGTACTTC,CASSLWGRGVAEQYF
.,TRBJ1-4,TRBV4-1,once,TGCGCCAGCAGCCAACCCCTCCTTGGGGGGACTAATGAAAAACTGTTTTTT,CASSQPLLGGTNEKLFF
.,TRBJ1-3,TRBV30,.,TGTGCCTGGAGAATCCAATCTGGAAACACCATATATTTT,CAWRIQSGNTIYF
.,TRBJ1-6,TRBV15,.,TGTGCCACCAGAGGCCTTTATAATTCACCCCTCCACTTT,CATRGLYNSPLHF
.,TRBJ1-1,TRBV6-5,.,TGTGCCAGCAGTTCTCCAGGGGCTGGGACTGAAGCTTTCTTT,CASSSPGAGTEAFF
.,TRBJ2-3,TRBV24-1,once,TGTGCCACCAGTGACCAGGAGGGGGCTAGCACAGATACGCAGTATTTT,CATSDQEGASTDTQYF
.,TRBJ1-5,TRBV6-5,.,TGTGCCAGCAATTCCAGGGCGAATCAGCCCCAGCATTTT,CASNSRANQPQHF
TRBD1,TRBJ2-7,TRBV6-1,.,TGTGCCAGCAGTGAAATTATGACAGGGGAAAGGAACGAGCAGTACTTC,CASSEIMTGERNEQYF
.,TRBJ1-2,TRBV27,.,TGTGCCAGCAGTTCCGACAGGAACTATGGCTACACCTTC,CASSSDRNYGYTF
.,TRBJ1-2,TRBV24-1,.,TGTGCCACCAGTGAGGACCCCTATGGCTACACCTTC,CATSEDPYGYTF
.,TRBJ2-1,TRBV24-1,.,TGTGCCACCAGTGATTTCCGCCGGGACGGCTCCTACAATGAGCAGTTCTTC,CATSDFRRDGSYNEQFF
.,TRBJ1-2,TRBV11-2,.,TGTGCCAGCAGCTTAGGGGGGGAGGGTGGCTACACCTTC,CASSLGGEGGYTF
TRBD2,TRBJ2-7,TRBV4-2,.,TGTGCCAGCAGCCAAGATGGGCTAGCGGGGGGTTACGAGCAGTACTTC,CASSQDGLAGGYEQYF
.,TRBJ1-3,TRBV6-5,.,TGTGCCAGCAGTTACACCAGACGGGGCGCCGGAAACACCATATATTTT,CASSYTRRGAGNTIYF